The following is a TCR beta chain sequence with its context. What it binds is not known. This sample is drawn from a study of radiotherapy plus CTLA-4 blockade in lung cancer. Study at large: Around 18% of enrolled patients responded objectively, and 31% had disease control. Regarding the study as a whole: Per reports, early blood T cell clone dynamics, plus interferon-beta, forecast response most strongly. In blood, TCR clones derived from the tumor expanded after radiotherapy plus ipilimumab.

Alongside CTLA-4 blockade with ipilimumab, patients with chemo-refractory metastatic non-small-cell lung cancer received focal radiation. Sequencing used immunoSEQ multiplex PCR; TCRdb keeps in-frame clones, though not all of them. The sample has tens of thousands of clones; around 76% are singletons. The sample here was peripheral blood, taken from a patient treated with radiotherapy plus ipilimumab. The sequence came from a human donor with non-small cell lung cancer who had a partial response to radiotherapy plus ipilimumab. Some clones in this sample may be carry-over from other donors' samples.

This CDR3 reads CASSPEGLAGTDTQYF. The DNA of the CDR3 is TGTGCCAGCTCACCGGAGGGACTAGCGGGGACAGATACGCAGTATTTT. The rearrangement uses TRBV18 and TRBJ2-3; 13 bases line up with TRBD2. The CDR3 is made up of 16 amino acids. V gave up 3 bases and J gave up 3 bases; unmatched junction bases: 3. Germline V gene data show CDR1 as KGHSH and CDR2 as LQKENI.